This T cell receptor beta chain was sequenced in a study of blood T cell repertoires in COVID-19. The wider study: Nucleic acid was either cDNA or gDNA, and it came from T cells, B-cell-depleted T cells, or PBMCs.

Trimming shortened V by 0 bases and J by 3 bases, and 18 bases separated the two germline ends. Germline lookup yields CDR1 MNHNS and CDR2 SASEGT. The CDR3 runs 17 residues. Cohorts were based on clinical histories the participants reported. Within 2 weeks before study entry, exposed participants met a COVID-19 case. Authors' methods: From reference gene primer amplification, estimates of nucleated cell counts were derived. Method: immunoSEQ multiplex PCR; TCRdb's copy keeps in-frame clones and lacks some. V, J and clone size were drawn from that table, and D and trimming were deduced from the DNA. The sample has over 250,000 clones; around 84% are singletons.

The rearrangement links TRBV6-1 to TRBJ2-7; tentatively, D is TRBD2 (6 bases). What was sequenced was PBMCs or T cells enriched from blood (not recorded which). The sequence was obtained from a man aged 35 to 55 who had been exposed to COVID-19. This CDR3 reads CASSEAPATLGGYEQYF. CDR3 DNA: TGTGCCAGCAGTGAAGCTCCGGCAACCCTGGGGGGCTACGAGCAGTACTTC.